Presented here are 30 T cell receptor beta chains from one specimen sequenced in a study of T cell repertoires in cytomegalovirus infection. No antigens are known for them. In TCRdb, the reads were re-called with MiXCR into one record per CDR3 protein. Among a few hundred thousand distinct CDR3 sequences listed, roughly a third were seen once. Here the sequenced sample was cultured PBMCs, taken from culture after CMV antigen stimulation. The source is a human donor in good health (CMV status not recorded). Some clones in this sample may be carry-over from other donors' samples.

This clonotype was counted a few times. V and J are TRBV6-1 and TRBJ2-3; TRBD2 agrees at 10 bases. The CDR3 is 14 amino acids. In germline, CDR1 is MNHNS, CDR2 SASEGT. V lost 3 bases, J lost 10 bases, and 7 bases stayed unmatched. The CDR3 loop reads CASSELAGVFPQYF. The CDR3 nucleotides read TGTGCCAGCAGTGAGCTAGCGGGAGTTTTTCCGCAGTATTTT.

This clonotype came up a few times. The rearrangement joins TRBV7-2 to TRBJ2-1; TRBD2 aligns across 12 bases. Unmatched junction bases numbered 15, after V lost 5 bases and J lost 1 base. Germline assignment: CDR1 SGHTA and CDR2 FQGNSA. The CDR3 contains 20 residues. The CDR3 coding sequence is TGTGCCAGCAGCCCTAGGGGGGGCTCTAGCGGGAGGGGATCCTACAATGAGCAGTTCTTC. Translation: CASSPRGGSSGRGSYNEQFF.

The chain carries TRBV12-3 or TRBV12-4 and TRBJ1-2, with D possibly matching TRBD1 (5 bases). Trimming took 7 bases from V and 5 from J, leaving 14 bases between them. There are 13 residues in the CDR3. The CDR3 reads CASTRWGVYGYTF. CDR3 nucleotide sequence: TGTGCCAGCACCAGGTGGGGGGTATATGGCTACACCTTC.

The chain uses TRBV29-1 and TRBJ1-2; perhaps TRBD1 as D (5 bases). The V gene's germline CDR1 is SQVTM and CDR2 ANQGSEA. V gave up 4 bases and J gave up 8 bases, with 11 bases separating them. CDR3 length equals 11 residues. The CDR3 spells CSVVRGSGYTF. In DNA form, the CDR3 reads TGCAGCGTTGTAAGGGGTTCGGGCTACACCTTC.

There are many counts of this clonotype. J is TRBJ1-5 and V is TRBV7-2; D may be TRBD1 (5 bases). The CDR3 is 16 amino acids. The V and J ends lost 2 bases and 2 bases respectively, with 13 bases between them. The germline gives CDR1 SGHTA, CDR2 FQGNSA. Here the CDR3 reads CASSLSGDLGNQPQHF. The CDR3 DNA sequence: TGTGCCAGCAGCTTAAGTGGGGACTTGGGCAATCAGCCCCAGCATTTT.

This clonotype was seen more than once but under ten times. The chain has TRBV20-1 and TRBJ2-1; the D is unclear. CDR1 DFQATT and CDR2 SNEGSKA come from the germline V gene (reference sequence). CDR3 length: 12 amino acids. Trimming pared 0 bases from V and 12 bases from J, leaving 12 bases between. Here the CDR3 DNA reads TGCAGTGCTAGAGAAGGAGTAGCCGGGCAGTTCTTC. Its protein is CSAREGVAGQFF.

CDR3 coding DNA: TGCAGTGCTAGGGACAGAGTGGGTTACAATGAGCAGTTCTTC. Its translation: CSARDRVGYNEQFF. The chain has TRBV20-1 and TRBJ2-1; a possible D gene is TRBD1 (6 bases). The CDR3 is made up of 14 amino acids. Germline V gives CDR1 DFQATT, CDR2 SNEGSKA (reference sequence). The V and J ends lost 3 bases and 4 bases respectively, with 13 bases between them.

The chain recombines TRBV4-3 with TRBJ2-3, with a weak D call TRBD2 (6 bases). The CDR3 length is 19 residues. Germline V gene lookup returns CDR1 LGHNA and CDR2 YSLEER. V lost 2 bases and J 2 bases, leaving 23 bases between the germline ends. DNA of the CDR3: TGCGCCAGCAGCCAAAGTTCCCGACTAGGACGGTACAACACAGATACGCAGTATTTT. Translated, it gives CASSQSSRLGRYNTDTQYF.

The V call is TRBV27, the J call TRBJ1-1; D gene unclear. Trimming removed 2 bases from V and 2 bases from J, with 6 bases in between. Germline CDR1 is MNHEY and CDR2 is SMNVEV (reference sequence). This CDR3 is built from 13 residues. CDR3 in amino acids: CASSLTSNTEAFF. The DNA of the CDR3 is TGTGCCAGCAGTTTAACCAGCAACACTGAAGCTTTCTTT.

The chain recombines TRBV7-8 with TRBJ1-1, with D possibly being TRBD1 (6 bases). Trimming cost V 5 bases and J 0 bases, with 16 bases left between them. The V gene's germline CDR1 is SGHVS and CDR2 FQNEAQ. The CDR3 is 16 residues long. The CDR3 protein is CASSPYRVTMNTEAFF. CDR3 in DNA: TGTGCCAGCAGCCCCTACAGGGTTACCATGAACACTGAAGCTTTCTTT. The complete variable domain, with remaining parts taken from reference TRBV7-8 and TRBJ1-1, reads GAGVSQSPRYKVAKRGQDVALRCDPISGHVSLFWYQQALGQGPEFLTYFQNEAQLDKSGLPSDRFFAERPEGSVSTLKIQRTQQEDSAVYLCASSPYRVTMNTEAFFGQGTRLTVV.

The chain couples TRBV9 to TRBJ1-3; tentatively, D is TRBD1 (6 bases). The germline V gene encodes CDR1 SGDLS and CDR2 YYNGEE. V was shortened by 7 bases and J by 6 bases, with 17 bases between the two germline ends. This CDR3 is built from 14 residues. DNA for the CDR3: TGTGCCAGCGCTCCCACAGGGCTCTCAAACACCATATATTTT. Translation gives CASAPTGLSNTIYF. The full variable domain, completed using reference TRBV9 and TRBJ1-3, is DSGVTQTPKHLITATGQRVTLRCSPRSGDLSVYWYQQSLDQGLQFLIQYYNGEERAKGNILERFSAQQFPDLHSELNLSSLELGDSALYFCASAPTGLSNTIYFGEGSWLTVV.

The chain combines TRBV28 with TRBJ1-4, with TRBD1 as a possible D gene (5 bases). V was shortened by 0 bases and J by 6 bases, with 8 bases between the two germline ends. There are 14 residues in the CDR3. Germline V lookup: CDR1 MDHEN, CDR2 SYDVKM. The CDR3 spells CASSLWGGDEKLFF. The DNA for the CDR3 is TGTGCCAGCAGTTTATGGGGGGGGGATGAAAAACTGTTTTTT.

This clonotype was detected a few times. The chain joins TRBV7-2 to TRBJ2-3; 7 nucleotides align to TRBD1. The germline V gene encodes CDR1 SGHTA and CDR2 FQGNSA. CDR3 length: 13 residues. The ends lost 5 bases at V and 8 bases at J; junction bases unmatched: 7. CDR3 in DNA: TGTGCCAGCAGCCTAGGGGGCCCCTCTACGCAGTATTTT. This codes for CASSLGGPSTQYF.

This clonotype was found a few times. This chain connects TRBV7-2 to TRBJ2-7; 7 bases align to TRBD2. After removal of 3 bases from V and 1 base from J, the junction contained 3 bases not matched to a gene. The CDR3 sequence is 14 residues long. Per germline, CDR1 SGHTA and CDR2 FQGNSA. DNA for the CDR3: TGTGCCAGCAGCTTGCGGGAGTTATCCTACGAGCAGTACTTC. Residues: CASSLRELSYEQYF.

V gene TRBV28 combines with J gene TRBJ1-1, with 7 bases that match TRBD1. V shed 4 bases and J 1 base; nucleotides not matched to a gene: 3. This CDR3 contains 14 residues. Germline-derived CDR1 and CDR2 are MDHEN and SYDVKM. In nucleotides, the CDR3 is TGTGCCAGCAGTTATTGGACAGGGAACACTGAAGCTTTCTTT. It is translated as CASSYWTGNTEAFF.

The rearrangement uses TRBV28 and TRBJ1-1; 8 bases fit TRBD1. V shed 6 bases, J shed 3 bases, and the junction held 15 bases outside the gene matches. The CDR3 contains 17 residues. Germline V CDR1 and CDR2: MDHEN, SYDVKM. CDR3 in amino acids: CASSRPIDRGWDTEAFF. DNA for the CDR3: TGTGCCAGCAGCCGGCCAATAGACAGGGGTTGGGACACTGAAGCTTTCTTT. The whole variable domain, filled in from reference TRBV28 and TRBJ1-1, reads DVKVTQSSRYLVKRTGEKVFLECVQDMDHENMFWYRQDPGLGLRLIYFSYDVKMKEKGDIPEGYSVSREKKERFSLILESASTNQTSMYLCASSRPIDRGWDTEAFFGQGTRLTVV.

The V gene is TRBV14, the J gene TRBJ2-5; D might be TRBD2 (6 bases). CDR1 and CDR2 (germline): SGHDN, FVKESK. Trimming cost V 0 bases and J 5 bases, with 16 bases left between them. This CDR3 contains 16 residues. The CDR3 DNA reads as TGTGCCAGCAGCCAAGATGTAGCGGCTAGCCGCGAGACCCAGTACTTC. Residues: CASSQDVAASRETQYF. Together with reference TRBV14 and TRBJ2-5, the CDR3 gives the full variable domain: EAGVTQFPSHSVIEKGQTVTLRCDPISGHDNLYWYRRVMGKEIKFLLHFVKESKQDESGMPNNRFLAERTGGTYSTLKVQPAELEDSGVYFCASSQDVAASRETQYFGPGTRLLVL.

This chain joins TRBV7-2 and TRBJ1-1; D ambiguous. V was cut by 3 bases and J by 8 bases, with 13 bases left in between. CDR3 length equals 13 residues. Germline CDR1 and CDR2: SGHTA and FQGNSA. Written as DNA, the CDR3 is TGTGCCAGCAGCTTGATTTCGGGAGTCGAAGCTTTCTTT. This gives the protein CASSLISGVEAFF.

This clonotype was counted a few times. The rearrangement joins TRBV7-9 to TRBJ1-2, with unresolved D. Deletions cut 1 base from V and 7 bases from J, with 13 bases between. This CDR3 comprises 14 residues. From germline, CDR1 is SEHNR and CDR2 FQNEAQ (reference sequence). The CDR3 DNA reads TGTGCCAGCAGCTTAGACAACCTAGGAGGTGGCTACACCTTC. Encoded protein: CASSLDNLGGGYTF.

This clonotype was counted a few times. The genes are TRBV30 and TRBJ2-3; TRBD2 is a possible D gene (6 bases). Germline V CDR1 and CDR2: GTSNPN, SVGIG (reference sequence). The V end was cut by 2 bases, the J end by 6 bases, with 15 bases between. There are 14 residues in the CDR3. In nucleotides, the CDR3 is TGTGCCTGGAGTAAAAGCGGGTGGAGGGATACGCAGTATTTT. Protein sequence: CAWSKSGWRDTQYF.

This clonotype was counted only a few times. The chain recombines TRBV30 with TRBJ2-1, with a tentative D call TRBD1 (6 bases). V gave up 2 bases and J gave up 9 bases, with 20 bases separating them. Germline assignment: CDR1 GTSNPN and CDR2 SVGIG (reference sequence). The CDR3 is 15 residues long. CDR3 amino acids: CAWSQRDNRIFEQFF. The CDR3 nucleotides read TGTGCCTGGAGTCAAAGGGACAACCGGATTTTTGAGCAGTTCTTC.

The V call is TRBV12-3 or TRBV12-4, the J call TRBJ1-2; D is possibly TRBD1 (6 bases). Trimming shortened V by 1 base and J by 4 bases, and 10 bases separated the two germline ends. This CDR3 has 14 amino acids. CDR3 protein: CASSLGRGSYGYTF. The CDR3 nucleotides read TGTGCCAGCAGTTTAGGCAGGGGAAGCTATGGCTACACCTTC.

The chain uses TRBV19 and TRBJ1-5, with D maybe TRBD1 (5 bases). The CDR3 has 16 residues. Germline lookup yields CDR1 LNHDA and CDR2 SQIVND (reference sequence). V was shortened by 3 bases and J by 3 bases, with 15 bases between the two germline ends. CDR3 nucleotide sequence: TGTGCCAGTAGTATGATCGGGGGGGTGTACAATCAGCCCCAGCATTTT. It is translated as CASSMIGGVYNQPQHF.

V usage is TRBV7-2 and J usage is TRBJ1-1; D gene ambiguous. Germline loops: CDR1 SGHTA, CDR2 FQGNSA. This CDR3 is built from 13 residues. With 1 base removed from V and 5 bases from J, the gap between germline ends came to 8 bases. CDR3 sequence reads: CASSLEQSTEAFF. The CDR3 bases are TGTGCCAGCAGCTTAGAACAGAGTACTGAAGCTTTCTTT.

This clonotype was seen at least ten times. The rearrangement links TRBV7-2 to TRBJ2-1; TRBD2 matches 15 bases. J lost 6 bases, V lost 4 bases, and 7 bases had no gene match. The V gene's germline CDR1 is SGHTA and CDR2 FQGNSA. The CDR3 spans 17 residues. CDR3 nucleotides: TGTGCCAGCAGCTGGACTAGCGGGAGGGTTCTATTCAATGAGCAGTTCTTC. As protein: CASSWTSGRVLFNEQFF.

A few counts support this clonotype. The rearrangement links TRBV7-9 to TRBJ2-1; 10 nucleotides align to TRBD2. The CDR3 extends over 15 amino acids. After removal of 5 bases from V and 6 bases from J, the junction contained 7 bases not matched to a gene. The germline gives CDR1 SEHNR, CDR2 FQNEAQ (reference sequence). The chain's CDR3 is CASSRPSGSSNEQFF. The CDR3 DNA reads TGTGCCAGCAGCCGACCTAGCGGGAGTTCCAATGAGCAGTTCTTC.

The CDR3 DNA reads TGTGCCAGCAGTTACTACGCCTCGGGACTGGGGTTGGCGCAGTATTTT. Its translation is CASSYYASGLGLAQYF. V gene TRBV6-5 combines with J gene TRBJ2-3; the D gene is possibly TRBD2 (6 bases). The CDR3 totals 16 residues. Per germline, CDR1 MNHEY and CDR2 SVGAGI. V was shortened by 1 base and J by 10 bases, with 21 bases between the two germline ends.

This clonotype was observed a few times. This chain joins TRBV4-3 and TRBJ2-2; no definite D call. The CDR3 has 14 residues. Trimming left V 4 bases short and J 1 base short, with 7 bases between. Germline CDR1 is LGHNA and CDR2 is YSLEER. CDR3 in DNA: TGCGCCAGCAGCCCTGTCCAGAACACCGGGGAGCTGTTTTTT. This codes for CASSPVQNTGELFF.

The chain recombines TRBV19 with TRBJ1-5; D is uncertain. From germline, CDR1 is LNHDA and CDR2 SQIVND (reference sequence). Trimming took off 1 base at V and 5 bases at J, with 12 bases between the two ends. The CDR3 has 15 residues. The CDR3 protein is CASSIAHLRDQPQHF. Here the CDR3 DNA reads TGTGCCAGTAGTATAGCTCACTTAAGGGATCAGCCCCAGCATTTT.

This clonotype occurred a few times. The chain recombines TRBV7-8 with TRBJ2-3, with TRBD2 as a possible D gene (6 bases). Germline CDR1 reads SGHVS; CDR2 reads FQNEAQ. Trimming pared 7 bases from V and 1 base from J, leaving 12 bases between. This CDR3 contains 14 residues. This chain's CDR3 is CASTKASGTDTQYF. The CDR3 bases are TGTGCCAGCACAAAGGCTAGCGGCACAGATACGCAGTATTTT.